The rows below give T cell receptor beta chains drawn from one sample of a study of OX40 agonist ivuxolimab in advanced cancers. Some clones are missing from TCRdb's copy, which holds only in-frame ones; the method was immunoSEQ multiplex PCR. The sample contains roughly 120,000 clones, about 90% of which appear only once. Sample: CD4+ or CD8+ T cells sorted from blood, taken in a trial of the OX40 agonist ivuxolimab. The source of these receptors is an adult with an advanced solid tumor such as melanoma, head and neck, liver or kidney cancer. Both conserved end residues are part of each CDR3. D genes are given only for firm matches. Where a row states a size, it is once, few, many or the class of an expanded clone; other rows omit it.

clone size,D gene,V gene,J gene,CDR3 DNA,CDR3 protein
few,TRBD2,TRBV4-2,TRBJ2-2,TGTGCCAGCAGCCAGGGACGGGGACTAGTTGTCGGGGAGCTGTTTTTT,CASSQGRGLVVGELFF
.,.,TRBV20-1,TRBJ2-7,TGCAGTGCGCGGAGAGAATACGAGCAGTACTTC,CSARREYEQYF
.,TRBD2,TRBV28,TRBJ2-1,TGTGCCAGCAGTGACGCCGGGACTAGCGGGCTTTACAATGAGCAGTTCTTC,CASSDAGTSGLYNEQFF
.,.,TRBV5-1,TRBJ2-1,TGCGCCAGCAGCTTTCTACCTTCTGCCGCCTACAATGAGCAGTTCTTC,CASSFLPSAAYNEQFF
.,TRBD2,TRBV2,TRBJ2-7,TGTGCCAGCAGTACAGCGGGAGGAAGCGAGCAGTACTTC,CASSTAGGSEQYF
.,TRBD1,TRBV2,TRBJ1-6,TGTGCCAGCAGAGTACAGGGGGCGAGTAATTCACCCCTCCACTTT,CASRVQGASNSPLHF
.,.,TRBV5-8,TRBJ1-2,TGTGCCAGCACCCCTGGACGAATTGGTAACTATGGCTACACCTTC,CASTPGRIGNYGYTF
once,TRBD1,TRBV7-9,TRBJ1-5,TGTGCCAGCAGCGACGACAGGGCGAATCAGCCCCAGCATTTT,CASSDDRANQPQHF
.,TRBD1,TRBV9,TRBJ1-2,TGTGCCAGCAGACCCGGGACAGGAACCCTCTATGGCTACACCTTC,CASRPGTGTLYGYTF
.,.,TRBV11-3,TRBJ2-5,TGTGCCAGCAGCTTAGTAGGCGAAGGGACCCAGTACTTC,CASSLVGEGTQYF
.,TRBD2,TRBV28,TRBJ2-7,TGTGCCAGCAGTTTACTGGGACTAGCGGGAGGGGGTTACGAGCAGTACTTC,CASSLLGLAGGGYEQYF
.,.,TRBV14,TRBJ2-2,TGTGCCAGCAGCTTACATCGGGCCAGCCCAGCCAACACCGGGGAGCTGTTTTTT,CASSLHRASPANTGELFF
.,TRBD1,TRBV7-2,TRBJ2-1,TGTGCCAGCAGCTTAAGGGCGACAGGGATAACAGGCACCTACAATGAGCAGTTCTTC,CASSLRATGITGTYNEQFF
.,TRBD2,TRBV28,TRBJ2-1,TGTGCCAGCACCACACCGCCGCGGGCGGGAGTATATGAGCAGTTCTTC,CASTTPPRAGVYEQFF
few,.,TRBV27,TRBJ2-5,TGTGCCAGCAGTTTTACGAGTACCATCCAAGAGACCCAGTACTTC,CASSFTSTIQETQYF
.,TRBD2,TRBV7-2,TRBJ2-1,TGTGCCAGCAGCCCCGAGGAGCGGGAGGTTGATGAGCAGCTCTTC,CASSPEEREVDEQLF
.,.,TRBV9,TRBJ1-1,TGTGCCAGCAGCCCGGAAGGGGCTCGGAACACTGAAGCTTTCTTT,CASSPEGARNTEAFF
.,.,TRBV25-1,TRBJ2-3,TGTGCCAGCAGTGTGGCTGGTTATGCCACAGATACGCAGTATTTT,CASSVAGYATDTQYF
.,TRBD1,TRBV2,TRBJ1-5,TGTGCCAGCAGAGGACAGGCACCCGATAGCAATCAGCCCCAGCATTTT,CASRGQAPDSNQPQHF
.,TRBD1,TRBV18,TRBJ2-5,TGTGCCAGCTCACTAGGGACAGCGGAGACCCAGTACTTC,CASSLGTAETQYF
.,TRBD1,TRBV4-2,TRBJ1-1,TGTGCCAGCAGACCCCAGGGGGTGGGGAACACTGAAGCTTTCTTT,CASRPQGVGNTEAFF
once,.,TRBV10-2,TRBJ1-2,TGCGCCAGCAGTGGCGGAGACAGATTTGGTGGCTACACCTTC,CASSGGDRFGGYTF
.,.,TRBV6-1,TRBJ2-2,TGTGCCAGCAGTGAAGCGCGCAACCGGGCCTTGACCGGGGAGCTGTTTTTT,CASSEARNRALTGELFF
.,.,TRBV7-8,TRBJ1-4,TGTGCCAGCAGCTTAGGGCCGAGTAATGAAAAACTGTTTTTT,CASSLGPSNEKLFF
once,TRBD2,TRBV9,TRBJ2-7,TGTGCCAGCAGCCCAAGGACTAGCGTAGCCTACGAGCAGTACTTC,CASSPRTSVAYEQYF
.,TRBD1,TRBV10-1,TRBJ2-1,TGCGCCACCTCCCTGGAGGGGGGACAGGGTAGGAATGAGCAGTTCTTC,CATSLEGGQGRNEQFF
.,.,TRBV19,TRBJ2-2,TGTGCCAGTAGTATTGAGGGCACCGGGGAGCTGTTTTTT,CASSIEGTGELFF
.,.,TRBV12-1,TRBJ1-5,TGTGCCAGCAGGGGGGGGGCCCCGGGACAGAATCAGCCCCAGCATTTT,CASRGGAPGQNQPQHF
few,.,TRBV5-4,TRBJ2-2,TGTGCCAGCAGCTTGGTTCCAGGGAGGATTGAGATCGGGGAGCTGTTTTTT,CASSLVPGRIEIGELFF
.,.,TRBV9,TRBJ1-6,TGTGCCAGCAGCGCGGGGGAGGACACCAATTCACCCCTCCACTTT,CASSAGEDTNSPLHF
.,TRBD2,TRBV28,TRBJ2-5,TGTGCCAGCAGCCAACTAGCGGGAGGAGAGACCCAGTACTTC,CASSQLAGGETQYF
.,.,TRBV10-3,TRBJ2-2,TGTGCCATCTCTCCCGGCACTGACACCGGGGAGCTGTTTTTT,CAISPGTDTGELFF
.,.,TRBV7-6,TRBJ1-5,TGTGCCAGCAGCTTCTTTCCGTCTCGTGTCGGCAATCAGCCCCAGCATTTT,CASSFFPSRVGNQPQHF
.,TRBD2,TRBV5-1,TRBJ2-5,TGCGCCAGCAGCTTGGGACTAGCGGGTATACAAGAGACCCAGTACTTC,CASSLGLAGIQETQYF
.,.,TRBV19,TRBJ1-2,TGTGCCAGTAGCATTGGGGGGCCGACGAGTGGCTACACCTTC,CASSIGGPTSGYTF
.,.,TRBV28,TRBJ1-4,TGTGCCAGCAGTTTTCGATCCGTTGAAAAACTGTTTTTT,CASSFRSVEKLFF
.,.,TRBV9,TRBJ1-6,TGTGCCAGCAGCGCTCGGTGGTCCTATAATTCACCCCTCCACTTT,CASSARWSYNSPLHF